These 31 T cell receptor beta chains came from one sample sequenced in a study of regulatory T cells in long-lasting Graves disease. Researchers made TCR beta libraries by using iRepertoire HTBI primers and running Arm-PCR on CDR3 regions. TCRdb processed the multiplex PCR reads anew with MiXCR; each CDR3 protein has one entry. Of about 500,000 distinct CDR3 sequences in the sample, 16% were seen once. As to time point: newly diagnosed GD, antithyroid drugs for less than 3 months. RNA from PBMCs was the source of the TCR library. The same data also contributed to another study, on T cells in Graves' hyperthyroidism and ophthalmopathy.

This specimen was peripheral blood mononuclear cells (PBMCs), taken at new diagnosis, from a patient treated with antithyroid drugs. These TCRs come from a middle-aged man with Graves disease.

This clonotype was observed at least ten times. The rearrangement links TRBV27 to TRBJ2-7; 11 bases align to TRBD2. V lost 3 bases, J lost 5 bases, and 9 bases stayed unmatched. Germline V gene lookup returns CDR1 MNHEY and CDR2 SMNVEV (reference sequence). The CDR3 has 16 residues. The CDR3 DNA is TGTGCCAGCAGTTTCGAGGCTAGCGGGAGGTCGGACGAGCAGTACTTC. Its translation is CASSFEASGRSDEQYF.

In nucleotides, the CDR3 is TGTGCCAGCAGCTTGGCCGGGCGGAATTATGGCTACACCTTC. It is translated as CASSLAGRNYGYTF. The rearrangement joins TRBV5-6 to TRBJ1-2; D not certain. Germline CDR1 reads SGHDT; CDR2 reads YYEEEE. With 0 bases removed from V and 5 bases from J, the gap between germline ends came to 11 bases. The CDR3 runs to 14 residues.

This clonotype was counted between two and nine times. The rearrangement links TRBV28 to TRBJ2-4; D call uncertain. The germline V gene encodes CDR1 MDHEN and CDR2 SYDVKM. The V end lost 6 bases, the J end lost 7 bases, and 13 bases lay between the germline ends. CDR3 length equals 13 residues. In nucleotides, the CDR3 is TGTGCCAGCAGCCAAGTTTTTGTGAACATTCAGTACTTC. Amino acid sequence: CASSQVFVNIQYF.

The CDR3 loop reads CASSQDAGPSYEQYF. DNA for the CDR3: TGTGCCAGCAGCCAAGATGCCGGGCCCTCCTACGAGCAGTACTTC. The gene calls are TRBV14 and TRBJ2-7, with D unclear. CDR3 length: 15 residues. V lost 0 bases, J lost 0 bases, and 9 bases lay in between. Germline loops: CDR1 SGHDN, CDR2 FVKESK.

This clonotype occurred a few times. The chain uses TRBV20-1 and TRBJ2-7, with TRBD2 matching 13 bases. The V and J ends lost 0 bases and 6 bases, in that order; junction bases with no gene match: 8. The CDR3 is made up of 16 amino acids. The germline gives CDR1 DFQATT, CDR2 SNEGSKA (reference sequence). DNA for the CDR3: TGCAGTGCTAGAGATCGAGGGACTAGCGGGAACCTCGAGCAGTACTTC. It is translated as CSARDRGTSGNLEQYF.

With respect to this clonotype: This may come from a read error, since a much larger clone is one base off. V usage is TRBV20-1 and J usage is TRBJ1-2; TRBD1 agrees at 7 bases. The CDR3 is 13 residues long. The germline V gene has CDR1 DFQATT and CDR2 SNEGSKA (reference sequence). The CDR3 loop reads CSASPQGVHGYAF. CDR3 bases: TGCAGTGCTAGCCCCCAGGGGGTTCATGGCTACGCCTTC.

This clonotype came up many times. The gene calls are TRBV20-1 and TRBJ2-5, with 10 bases identical to TRBD1. There are 15 residues in the CDR3. Trimming took 4 bases from V and 5 from J; bases not matched to a gene: 10. Germline CDR1 DFQATT, CDR2 SNEGSKA (reference sequence). CDR3 amino acids: CSATPLDRGRETQYF. The CDR3 DNA is TGCAGTGCTACCCCCCTAGACAGGGGGCGGGAGACCCAGTACTTC.

This clonotype has a count of ten or more. This chain uses TRBV10-3 with TRBJ1-1, with unresolved D. V lost 9 bases and J lost 2, with 13 bases in between. CDR3 size: 13 residues. Germline V gives CDR1 ENHRY, CDR2 SYGVKD. In nucleotides, the CDR3 is TGTGCCATATCCAGATGGGCCAACACTGAAGCTTTCTTT. Its translation: CAISRWANTEAFF.

This clonotype showed up just once. A read error is possible here, since a much larger clone lies one base away. V and J are TRBV28 and TRBJ2-1; a weak D match, TRBD2 (5 bases). Germline V lookup: CDR1 MDHEN, CDR2 SYDVKM. V shed 11 bases and J shed 4 bases, with 12 bases lying between them. The CDR3 is 12 amino acids. The CDR3 spells CAGGLEYNEQFF. The CDR3 DNA reads TGTGCCGGCGGGTTGGAATACAATGAGCAGTTCTTC. Filled out from reference TRBV28 and TRBJ2-1, the complete variable domain reads DVKVTQSSRYLVKRTGEKVFLECVQDMDHENMFWYRQDPGLGLRLIYFSYDVKMKEKGDIPEGYSVSREKKERFSLILESASTNQTSMYLCAGGLEYNEQFFGPGTRLTVL.

The chain carries TRBV20-1 and TRBJ2-4; TRBD1 aligns across 9 bases. The CDR3 is 13 amino acids. CDR1 and CDR2 (germline): DFQATT, SNEGSKA (reference sequence). The V and J ends lost 2 bases and 7 bases, in that order; junction bases with no gene match: 3. As DNA, the CDR3 is TGCAGTGCTAGACGGACAGGGGCGAACATTCAGTACTTC. Its translation: CSARRTGANIQYF.

The table lists this clonotype with a few counts. The chain combines TRBV19 with TRBJ2-7, with TRBD2 matching over 12 bases. Germline V gene lookup returns CDR1 LNHDA and CDR2 SQIVND (reference sequence). With V trimmed by 5 bases and J by 6 bases, 11 bases remained unmatched. This CDR3 spans 16 amino acids. In DNA form, the CDR3 reads TGTGCCAGTAGTCTTCGACTAGCGGGAGCCCGTAGCGAGCAGTACTTC. Amino acid sequence: CASSLRLAGARSEQYF.

This clonotype was recorded many times. The chain joins TRBV20-1 to TRBJ2-5; D is possibly TRBD1 (6 bases). This CDR3 is built from 14 residues. The V gene lost 0 bases and the J gene lost 4 bases, with 12 bases spanning the gap. CDR1 is DFQATT and CDR2 is SNEGSKA in the germline V gene (reference sequence). DNA of the CDR3: TGCAGTGCTAGAGATCTCAGGGGCTTAGAGACCCAGTACTTC. As protein: CSARDLRGLETQYF.

The chain joins TRBV3-1 to TRBJ2-3; 9 bases agree with TRBD2. J lost 5 bases, V lost 4 bases, and 10 bases had no gene match. The CDR3 covers 16 residues. CDR1 is LGHDT, CDR2 YNNKEL, per germline (reference sequence). The CDR3 DNA is TGTGCCAGCAGCCCCGGGGGAGCGGGAGGAAGAGATACGCAGTATTTT. Encoded protein: CASSPGGAGGRDTQYF.

The chain joins TRBV7-9 to TRBJ2-1, with 7 bases lining up with TRBD2. This CDR3 comprises 14 residues. J was trimmed by 12 bases and V by 1 base; bases with no gene match: 9. CDR1 SEHNR and CDR2 FQNEAQ come from the germline V gene (reference sequence). Here the CDR3 DNA reads TGTGCCAGCAGCTTAGACCGAGCGGGGTCGGGGCAGTTCTTC. Translating it yields CASSLDRAGSGQFF.

The chain uses TRBV12-5 and TRBJ1-1; tentatively, D is TRBD1 (5 bases). There are 18 residues in the CDR3. Germline CDR1 reads LGHNT; CDR2 reads FRNRAP. V was cut by 2 bases and J by 4 bases, with 23 bases left in between. The CDR3 spells CASGLRPGGDFWSTEAFF. CDR3 sequence (DNA): TGTGCTAGTGGTTTGCGGCCTGGAGGGGACTTCTGGTCCACTGAAGCTTTCTTT.

There are a few counts of this clonotype. The chain carries TRBV5-6 and TRBJ2-2; TRBD1 agrees at 12 bases. The CDR3 totals 16 residues. The germline V gene encodes CDR1 SGHDT and CDR2 YYEEEE. The V and J ends lost 4 bases and 0 bases, in that order; junction bases with no gene match: 1. CDR3 residues: CASSRDRGPNTGELFF. The CDR3 DNA reads TGTGCCAGCAGCCGGGACAGGGGGCCGAACACCGGGGAGCTGTTTTTT.

This clonotype was found many times. V is TRBV29-1 and J is TRBJ2-7, with a weak D call TRBD2 (6 bases). CDR1 and CDR2 from the germline V gene are SQVTM and ANQGSEA. The CDR3 consists of 12 residues. The germline V and J ends were trimmed by 7 bases and 11 bases, with 21 bases remaining between them. Written as DNA, the CDR3 is TGCAGCGGCCTGAGGGGACTGGGGATTGAGTACTTC. This gives the protein CSGLRGLGIEYF.

This clonotype has at least ten counts. The rearrangement joins TRBV29-1 to TRBJ1-5, with 10 bases matching TRBD1. Germline V lookup: CDR1 SQVTM, CDR2 ANQGSEA. V trimming: 4 bases; J trimming: 4 bases; junction bases outside the gene matches: 7. This CDR3 is built from 15 residues. In DNA form, the CDR3 reads TGCAGCGTTGGTGGTGGGACAGGGGAAAATCAGCCCCAGCATTTT. It encodes CSVGGGTGENQPQHF.

This clonotype showed up just a few times. The chain links TRBV27 to TRBJ1-2; perhaps TRBD1 as D (6 bases). The CDR3 runs to 15 residues. The V end was cut by 6 bases, the J end by 1 base, with 15 bases between. CDR1 and CDR2 (germline): MNHEY, SMNVEV (reference sequence). CDR3 in amino acids: CASRLAGQINYGYTF. CDR3 in DNA: TGTGCCAGCAGATTGGCCGGACAGATTAACTATGGCTACACCTTC.

This clonotype was detected a few times. The chain couples TRBV6-5 to TRBJ2-5; D is perhaps TRBD2 (6 bases). The germline CDR1 and CDR2 sequences are MNHEY and SVGAGI. The CDR3 is 15 amino acids. Deletions cut 2 bases from V and 4 bases from J, with 14 bases between. Written as DNA, the CDR3 is TGTGCCAGCAGTTACCCGGGACTTCCCCGAGAGACCCAGTACTTC. This sequence encodes CASSYPGLPRETQYF.

This clonotype has at least ten counts. Compared with germline, one end of the junction differs, possibly owing to a read error. The genes are TRBV5-1 and TRBJ1-1; TRBD1 matches at 7 bases. Germline V lookup: CDR1 SGHRS, CDR2 YFSETQ. The CDR3 loop spans 13 amino acids. The CDR3 reads CASSLSGGTEAFF. The CDR3 DNA is TGTGCCAGCAGCTTATCAGGGGGCACTGAAGCTTTCTTT.

This chain joins TRBV20-1 and TRBJ2-7; no clear D. Germline CDR1 and CDR2: DFQATT and SNEGSKA (reference sequence). The V end lost 1 base, the J end lost 7 bases, and 11 bases lay between the germline ends. The CDR3 extends over 12 amino acids. CDR3 loop: CSARGSTEEQYF. The CDR3, as DNA: TGCAGTGCTAGAGGGTCAACTGAAGAGCAGTACTTC.

The sample holds many counts of this clonotype. The V call is TRBV5-1, the J call TRBJ2-1; no firm D call. CDR1 is SGHRS and CDR2 is YFSETQ in the germline V gene. This CDR3 spans 14 amino acids. Trimming took 3 bases from V and 6 from J, leaving 13 bases between them. As DNA, the CDR3 is TGCGCCAGCAGCTGGGCAGACCGACTCAATGAGCAGTTCTTC. Amino acid sequence: CASSWADRLNEQFF.

In the case of this clonotype: A much larger clone lies one base from this, so it may be a read error. The gene calls are TRBV12-5 and TRBJ2-1, with D tentatively TRBD1 (6 bases). This CDR3 contains 17 residues. With 7 bases removed from V and 0 bases from J, the gap between germline ends came to 19 bases. Germline V gene sequence: CDR1 LGHNT, CDR2 FRNRAP. The DNA for the CDR3 is TGTGCTAGTGACTCACTCAAGGGGGATAGCTCCTACAATGAGCAGTTCTTC. This translates into CASDSLKGDSSYNEQFF.

This clonotype was counted only a few times. CDR3 sequence: CASSLAFDSEAFF. CDR3 DNA sequence: TGCGCCAGCAGCTTGGCTTTCGACAGTGAAGCTTTCTTT. This sequence joins TRBV5-1 and TRBJ1-1; tentative D call: TRBD1 (5 bases). The V gene lost 0 bases and the J gene lost 7 bases, with 10 bases spanning the gap. Looked up from germline, CDR1 is SGHRS and CDR2 is YFSETQ. The CDR3 has 13 amino acids.

The chain employs TRBV28 and TRBJ1-1; D gene unclear. The V end was cut by 5 bases, the J end by 0 bases, with 16 bases between. The germline gives CDR1 MDHEN, CDR2 SYDVKM. The CDR3 is made up of 16 amino acids. The chain's CDR3 is CASSPLVGELNTEAFF. The CDR3, as DNA: TGTGCCAGCAGTCCCCTGGTCGGGGAGCTGAACACTGAAGCTTTCTTT.

This clonotype was counted a few times. The genes are TRBV28 and TRBJ2-6; TRBD2 matches 10 bases. The J segment lost 0 bases and the V segment lost 0 bases, leaving 17 bases of the junction unmatched. Per the germline V gene, CDR1 is MDHEN and CDR2 is SYDVKM. This CDR3 has 23 amino acids. CDR3 sequence: CASSLWRAVTSGAPHSGANVLTF. In DNA, the CDR3 is TGTGCCAGCAGTTTATGGAGGGCGGTTACTAGCGGGGCCCCCCACTCTGGGGCCAACGTCCTGACTTTC.

The rearrangement uses TRBV9 and TRBJ2-1, with D possibly being TRBD2 (6 bases). The germline V gene has CDR1 SGDLS and CDR2 YYNGEE. The V end lost 3 bases, the J end lost 15 bases, and 28 bases lay between the germline ends. The CDR3 extends over 16 amino acids. The CDR3 here is CASSGLGRDQAQGLFF. The CDR3 coding sequence is TGTGCCAGCAGCGGCTTAGGGCGGGACCAAGCCCAAGGTCTGTTCTTC.

This clonotype was counted ten times or more. This chain joins TRBV2 and TRBJ1-2; 7 bases fit TRBD1. Germline V gives CDR1 SNHLY, CDR2 FYNNEI. CDR3 length: 15 residues. The J segment lost 3 bases and the V segment lost 6 bases, leaving 10 bases of the junction unmatched. CDR3 protein: CASRTLTGIDYGYTF. The CDR3 nucleotides are TGTGCCAGCAGAACCTTGACAGGGATCGACTATGGCTACACCTTC. Drawing the rest from reference TRBV2 and TRBJ1-2, the complete variable domain is EPEVTQTPSHQVTQMGQEVILRCVPISNHLYFYWYRQILGQKVEFLVSFYNNEISEKSEIFDDQFSVERPDGSNFTLKIRSTKLEDSAMYFCASRTLTGIDYGYTFGSGTRLTVV.

This clonotype appeared a few times. J is TRBJ2-2 and V is TRBV11-3; 7 positions match TRBD1. The CDR3 spans 15 residues. Germline V gene lookup returns CDR1 SGHNT and CDR2 YENEEA. J was trimmed by 5 bases and V by 3 bases; bases with no gene match: 6. The CDR3 reads CASSLIDRVTGELFF. The CDR3 DNA reads as TGTGCCAGCAGCTTGATCGACAGGGTTACCGGGGAGCTGTTTTTT.

This clonotype turned up a few times. CDR3 sequence (DNA): TGTGCCAGTAGTGCCGGGACAGGGGGCAACTATGGCTACACCTTC. This sequence encodes CASSAGTGGNYGYTF. The rearrangement uses TRBV19 and TRBJ1-2; 12 nucleotides match TRBD1. V dropped 5 bases and J dropped 2; count of bases not matched to a gene: 3. Germline CDR1 is LNHDA and CDR2 is SQIVND (reference sequence). CDR3 size: 15 residues.